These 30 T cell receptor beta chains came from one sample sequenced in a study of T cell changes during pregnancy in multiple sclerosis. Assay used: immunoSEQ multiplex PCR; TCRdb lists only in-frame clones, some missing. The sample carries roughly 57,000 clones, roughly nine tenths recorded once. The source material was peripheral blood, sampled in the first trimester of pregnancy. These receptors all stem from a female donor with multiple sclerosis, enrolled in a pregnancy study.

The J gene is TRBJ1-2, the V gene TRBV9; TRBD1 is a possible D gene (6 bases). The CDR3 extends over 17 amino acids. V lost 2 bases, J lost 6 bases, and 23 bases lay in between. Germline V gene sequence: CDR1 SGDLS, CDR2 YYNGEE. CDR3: CASSVSSGQPSVDGYTF. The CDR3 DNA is TGTGCCAGCAGCGTCTCCTCCGGACAGCCGTCTGTTGATGGCTACACCTTC.

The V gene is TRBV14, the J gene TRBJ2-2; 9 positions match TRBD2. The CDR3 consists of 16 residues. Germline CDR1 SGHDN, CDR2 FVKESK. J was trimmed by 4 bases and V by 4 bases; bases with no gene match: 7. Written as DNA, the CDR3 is TGTGCCAGCAGCCGCGGGGGGGGCAAACTCACCGGGGAGCTGTTTTTT. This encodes CASSRGGGKLTGELFF.

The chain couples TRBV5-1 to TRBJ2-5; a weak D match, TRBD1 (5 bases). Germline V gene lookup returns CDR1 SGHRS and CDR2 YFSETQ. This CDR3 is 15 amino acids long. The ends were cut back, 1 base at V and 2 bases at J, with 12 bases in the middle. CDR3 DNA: TGCGCCAGCAGCTTGTATGGGGCAAATCAAGAGACCCAGTACTTC. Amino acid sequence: CASSLYGANQETQYF.

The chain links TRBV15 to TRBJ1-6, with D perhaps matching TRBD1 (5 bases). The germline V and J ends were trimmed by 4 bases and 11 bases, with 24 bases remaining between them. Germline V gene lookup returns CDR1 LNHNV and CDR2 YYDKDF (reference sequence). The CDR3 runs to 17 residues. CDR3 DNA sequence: TGTGCCACCAGCACACCTAAAGCCGGGACGGAGGGTACACCCCTCCACTTT. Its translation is CATSTPKAGTEGTPLHF.

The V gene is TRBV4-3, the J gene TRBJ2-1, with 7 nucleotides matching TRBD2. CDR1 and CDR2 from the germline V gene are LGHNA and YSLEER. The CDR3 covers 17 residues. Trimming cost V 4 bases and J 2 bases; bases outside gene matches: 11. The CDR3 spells CASSPKGTAGTYNEQFF. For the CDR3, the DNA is TGCGCCAGCAGCCCAAAGGGTACAGCGGGGACCTACAATGAGCAGTTCTTC.

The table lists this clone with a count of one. CDR3 protein: CASSSAAPSRGGYTF. DNA for the CDR3: TGTGCCAGCAGTTCCGCGGCCCCCTCGCGGGGTGGCTACACCTTC. V is TRBV28 and J is TRBJ1-2; no firm D call. Trimming stripped 4 bases from V and 7 bases from J, with 19 bases between. Germline lookup yields CDR1 MDHEN and CDR2 SYDVKM. This CDR3 is 15 amino acids long.

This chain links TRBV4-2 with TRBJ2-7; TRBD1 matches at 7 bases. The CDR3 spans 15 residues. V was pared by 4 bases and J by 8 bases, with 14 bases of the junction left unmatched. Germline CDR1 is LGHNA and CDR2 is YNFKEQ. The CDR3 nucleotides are TGTGCCAGCAGCCTGGAAACAGGGGCCCGAACACAGCAGTACTTC. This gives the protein CASSLETGARTQQYF.

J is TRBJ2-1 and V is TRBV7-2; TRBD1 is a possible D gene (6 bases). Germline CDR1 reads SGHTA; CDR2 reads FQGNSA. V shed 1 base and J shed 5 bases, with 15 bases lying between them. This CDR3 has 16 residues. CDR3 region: CASSLEGTQFHNEQFF. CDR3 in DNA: TGTGCCAGCAGCTTAGAAGGGACACAGTTTCACAATGAGCAGTTCTTC.

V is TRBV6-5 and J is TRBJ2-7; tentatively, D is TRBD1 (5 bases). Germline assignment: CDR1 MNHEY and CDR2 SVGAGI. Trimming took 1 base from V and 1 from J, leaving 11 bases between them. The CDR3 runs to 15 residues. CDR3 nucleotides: TGTGCCAGCAGTTACTTGTTTCAGGGTTCCTACGAGCAGTACTTC. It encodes CASSYLFQGSYEQYF.

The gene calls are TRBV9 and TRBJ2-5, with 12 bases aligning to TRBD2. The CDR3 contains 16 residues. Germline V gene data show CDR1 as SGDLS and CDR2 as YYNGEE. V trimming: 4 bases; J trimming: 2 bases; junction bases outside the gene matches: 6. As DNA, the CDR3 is TGTGCCAGCAGCCCTCGGACTAGCGGGACGCAAGAGACCCAGTACTTC. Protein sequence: CASSPRTSGTQETQYF.

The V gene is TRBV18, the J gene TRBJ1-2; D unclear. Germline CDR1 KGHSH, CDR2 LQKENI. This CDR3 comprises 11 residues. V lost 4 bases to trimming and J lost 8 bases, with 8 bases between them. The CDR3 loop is CASSLESGYTF. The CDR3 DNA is TGTGCCAGCTCACTAGAATCGGGCTACACCTTC.

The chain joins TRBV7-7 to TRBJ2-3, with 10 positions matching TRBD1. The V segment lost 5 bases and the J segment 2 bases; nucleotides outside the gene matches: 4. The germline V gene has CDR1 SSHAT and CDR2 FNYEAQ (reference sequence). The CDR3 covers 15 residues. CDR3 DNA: TGTGCCAGCAGCCGGACAGGGGGACCCACAGATACGCAGTATTTT. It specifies CASSRTGGPTDTQYF. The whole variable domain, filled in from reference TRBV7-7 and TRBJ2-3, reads GAGVSQSPRYKVTKRGQDVTLRCDPISSHATLYWYQQALGQGPEFLTYFNYEAQPDKSGLPSDRFSAERPEGSISTLTIQRTEQRDSAMYRCASSRTGGPTDTQYFGPGTRLTVL.

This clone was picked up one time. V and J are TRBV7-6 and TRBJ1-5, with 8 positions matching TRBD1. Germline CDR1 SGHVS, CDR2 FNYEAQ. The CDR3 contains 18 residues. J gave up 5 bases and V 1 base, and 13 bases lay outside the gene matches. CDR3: CASSLDIPGQGADQPQHF. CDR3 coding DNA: TGTGCCAGCAGCTTAGACATCCCGGGGCAGGGGGCCGATCAGCCCCAGCATTTT. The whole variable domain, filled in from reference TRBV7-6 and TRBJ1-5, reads GAGVSQSPRYKVTKRGQDVALRCDPISGHVSLYWYRQALGQGPEFLTYFNYEAQQDKSGLPNDRFSAERPEGSISTLTIQRTEQRDSAMYRCASSLDIPGQGADQPQHFGDGTRLSIL.

CDR3 sequence (DNA): TGTGCCAGCAGTTTAAGCACAGGGGTAATCGACGAGCAGTACTTC. It is translated as CASSLSTGVIDEQYF. V usage is TRBV27 and J usage is TRBJ2-7; 7 bases match TRBD1. Germline CDR1 and CDR2: MNHEY and SMNVEV (reference sequence). V lost 2 bases to trimming and J lost 5 bases; unmatched junction nucleotides: 9. The length of the CDR3 is 15 residues.

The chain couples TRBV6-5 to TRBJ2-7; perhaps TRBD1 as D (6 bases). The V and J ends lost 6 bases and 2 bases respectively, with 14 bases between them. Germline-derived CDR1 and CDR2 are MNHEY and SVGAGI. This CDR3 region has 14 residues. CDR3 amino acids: CASRKGDGAYEQYF. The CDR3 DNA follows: TGTGCCAGCAGGAAGGGGGACGGTGCCTACGAGCAGTACTTC.

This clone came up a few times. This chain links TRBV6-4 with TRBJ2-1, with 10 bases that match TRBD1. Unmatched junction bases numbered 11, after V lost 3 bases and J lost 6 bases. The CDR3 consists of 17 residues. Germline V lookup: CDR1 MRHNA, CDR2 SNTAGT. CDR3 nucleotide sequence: TGTGCCAGCAGTGATTCCCTACCGGGACAGGGGACCAATGAGCAGTTCTTC. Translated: CASSDSLPGQGTNEQFF.

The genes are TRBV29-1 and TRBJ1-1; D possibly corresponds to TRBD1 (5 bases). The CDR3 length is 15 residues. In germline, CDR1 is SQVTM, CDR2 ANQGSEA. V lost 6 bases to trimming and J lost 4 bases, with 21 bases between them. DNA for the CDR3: TGCAGCGTCGTACCATTCGGCAGGAGGGGCACTGAAGCTTTCTTT. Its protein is CSVVPFGRRGTEAFF.

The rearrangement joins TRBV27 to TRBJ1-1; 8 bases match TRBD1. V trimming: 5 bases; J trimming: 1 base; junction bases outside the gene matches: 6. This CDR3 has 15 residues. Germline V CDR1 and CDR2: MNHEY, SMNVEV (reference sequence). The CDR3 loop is CASSPIGQGNTEAFF. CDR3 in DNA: TGTGCCAGCAGTCCAATCGGACAGGGGAACACTGAAGCTTTCTTT.

In nucleotides, the CDR3 is TGCGCCAGCAGTCCGACCTGGAGCTCCTATAATTCACCCCTCCACTTT. Protein: CASSPTWSSYNSPLHF. This chain links TRBV4-3 with TRBJ1-6; D unresolved. The CDR3 is 16 residues long. Per the germline V gene, CDR1 is LGHNA and CDR2 is YSLEER. The V end lost 6 bases, the J end lost 0 bases, and 12 bases lay between the germline ends.

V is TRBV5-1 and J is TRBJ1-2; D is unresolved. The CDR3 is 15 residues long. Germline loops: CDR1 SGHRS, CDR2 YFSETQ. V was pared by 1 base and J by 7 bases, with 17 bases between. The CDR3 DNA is TGCGCCAGCAGCTTGAACGCAGGCCCCTCTGCTGGCTACACCTTC. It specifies CASSLNAGPSAGYTF.

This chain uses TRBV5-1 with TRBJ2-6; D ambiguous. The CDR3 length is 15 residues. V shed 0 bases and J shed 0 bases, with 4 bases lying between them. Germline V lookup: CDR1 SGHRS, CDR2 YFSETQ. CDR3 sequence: CASSLVSSGANVLTF. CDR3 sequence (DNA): TGCGCCAGCAGCTTGGTCAGCTCTGGGGCCAACGTCCTGACTTTC.

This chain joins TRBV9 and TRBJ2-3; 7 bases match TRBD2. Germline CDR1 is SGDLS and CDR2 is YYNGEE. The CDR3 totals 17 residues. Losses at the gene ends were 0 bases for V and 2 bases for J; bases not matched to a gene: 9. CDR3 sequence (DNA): TGTGCCAGCAGCGTAGAGTTTCAAGCGGGAAACACAGATACGCAGTATTTT. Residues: CASSVEFQAGNTDTQYF.

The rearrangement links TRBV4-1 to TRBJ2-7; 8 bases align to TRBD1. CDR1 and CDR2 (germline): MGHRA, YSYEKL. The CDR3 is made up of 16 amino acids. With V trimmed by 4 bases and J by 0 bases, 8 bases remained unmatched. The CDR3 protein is CASSPTGTGHSYEQYF. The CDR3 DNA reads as TGCGCCAGCAGCCCCACCGGGACAGGACACTCCTACGAGCAGTACTTC.

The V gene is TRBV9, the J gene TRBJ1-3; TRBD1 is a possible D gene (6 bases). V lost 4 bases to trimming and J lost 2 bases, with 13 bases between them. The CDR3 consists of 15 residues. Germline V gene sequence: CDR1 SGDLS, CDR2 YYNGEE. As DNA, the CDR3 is TGTGCCAGCAGCCCTCCCCAGGGGACTGGAAACACCATATATTTT. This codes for CASSPPQGTGNTIYF.

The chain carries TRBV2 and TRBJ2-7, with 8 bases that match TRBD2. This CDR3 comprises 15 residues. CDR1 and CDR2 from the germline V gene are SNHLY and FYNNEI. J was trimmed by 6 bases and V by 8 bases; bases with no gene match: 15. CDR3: CASPREQRGPLEQYF. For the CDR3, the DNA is TGTGCCAGCCCCCGGGAACAGCGGGGGCCGCTCGAGCAGTACTTC.

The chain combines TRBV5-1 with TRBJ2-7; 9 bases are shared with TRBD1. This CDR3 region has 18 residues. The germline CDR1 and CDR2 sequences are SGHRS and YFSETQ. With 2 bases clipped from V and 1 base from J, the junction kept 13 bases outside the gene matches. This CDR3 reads CASSFKGTGRYISYEQYF. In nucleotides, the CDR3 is TGCGCCAGCAGCTTCAAAGGGACAGGGAGATATATATCCTACGAGCAGTACTTC. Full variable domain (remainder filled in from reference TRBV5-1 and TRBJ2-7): KAGVTQTPRYLIKTRGQQVTLSCSPISGHRSVSWYQQTPGQGLQFLFEYFSETQRNKGNFPGRFSGRQFSNSRSEMNVSTLELGDSALYLCASSFKGTGRYISYEQYFGPGTRLTVT.

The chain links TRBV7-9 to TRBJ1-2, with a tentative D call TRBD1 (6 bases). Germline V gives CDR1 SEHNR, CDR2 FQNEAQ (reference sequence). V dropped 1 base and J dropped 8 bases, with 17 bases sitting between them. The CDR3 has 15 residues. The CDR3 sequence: CASSLDGGGAEGYTF. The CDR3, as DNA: TGTGCCAGCAGCTTAGACGGCGGGGGGGCGGAAGGCTACACCTTC.

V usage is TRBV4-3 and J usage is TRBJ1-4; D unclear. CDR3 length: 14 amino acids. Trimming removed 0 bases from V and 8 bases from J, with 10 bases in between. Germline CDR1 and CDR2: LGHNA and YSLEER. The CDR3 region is CASSQEPGEEKLFF. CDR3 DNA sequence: TGCGCCAGCAGCCAAGAGCCGGGAGAGGAAAAACTGTTTTTT.

The DNA for the CDR3 is TGTGCCAGCAGCTTGGGGGCAGCGGGCTCCTACGAGCAGTACTTC. Its translation is CASSLGAAGSYEQYF. This sequence joins TRBV5-6 and TRBJ2-7; the D gene is possibly TRBD2 (6 bases). Trimming cost V 0 bases and J 0 bases, with 10 bases left between them. Germline V CDR1 and CDR2: SGHDT, YYEEEE. The CDR3 is 15 residues long.

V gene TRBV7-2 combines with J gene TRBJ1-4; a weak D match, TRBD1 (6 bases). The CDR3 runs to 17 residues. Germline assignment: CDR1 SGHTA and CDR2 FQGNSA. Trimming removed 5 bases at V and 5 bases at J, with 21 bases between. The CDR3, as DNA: TGTGCCAGCAGCCTAGTGGGAAGTGGACAGATAAATGAAAAACTGTTTTTT. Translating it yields CASSLVGSGQINEKLFF.